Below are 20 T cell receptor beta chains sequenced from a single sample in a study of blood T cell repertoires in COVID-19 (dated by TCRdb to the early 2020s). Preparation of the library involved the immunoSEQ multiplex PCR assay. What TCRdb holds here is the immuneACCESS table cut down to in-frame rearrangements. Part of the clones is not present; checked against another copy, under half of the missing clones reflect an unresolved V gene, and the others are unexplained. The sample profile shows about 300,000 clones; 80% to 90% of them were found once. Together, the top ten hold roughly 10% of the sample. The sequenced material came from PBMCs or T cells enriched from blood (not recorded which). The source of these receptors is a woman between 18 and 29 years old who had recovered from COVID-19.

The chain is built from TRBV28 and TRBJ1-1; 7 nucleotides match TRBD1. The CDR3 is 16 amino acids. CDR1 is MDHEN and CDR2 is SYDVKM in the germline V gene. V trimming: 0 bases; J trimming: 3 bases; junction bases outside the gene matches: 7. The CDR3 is CASSLWDLQGHTEAFF. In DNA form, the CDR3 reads TGTGCCAGCAGTTTATGGGACTTACAGGGGCACACTGAAGCTTTCTTT.

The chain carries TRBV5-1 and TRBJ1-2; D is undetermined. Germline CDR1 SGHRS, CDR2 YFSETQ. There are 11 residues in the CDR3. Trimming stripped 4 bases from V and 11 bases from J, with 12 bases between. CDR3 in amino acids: CASSLMGAYTF. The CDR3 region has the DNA TGCGCCAGCAGCCTGATGGGAGCTTACACCTTC.

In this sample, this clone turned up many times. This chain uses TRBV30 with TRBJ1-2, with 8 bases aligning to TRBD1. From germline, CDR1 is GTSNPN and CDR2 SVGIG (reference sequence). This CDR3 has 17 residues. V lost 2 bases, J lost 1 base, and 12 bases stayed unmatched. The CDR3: CAWSTGQGPGLNYGYTF. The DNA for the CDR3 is TGTGCCTGGAGTACCGGACAGGGACCAGGGCTTAACTATGGCTACACCTTC.

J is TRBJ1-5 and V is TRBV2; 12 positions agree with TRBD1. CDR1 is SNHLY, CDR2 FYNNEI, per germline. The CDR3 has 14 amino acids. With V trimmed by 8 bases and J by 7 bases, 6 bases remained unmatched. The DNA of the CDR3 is TGTGCCAGCGAGGGACAGGGGGCAGGGCAGCCCCAGCATTTT. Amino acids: CASEGQGAGQPQHF.

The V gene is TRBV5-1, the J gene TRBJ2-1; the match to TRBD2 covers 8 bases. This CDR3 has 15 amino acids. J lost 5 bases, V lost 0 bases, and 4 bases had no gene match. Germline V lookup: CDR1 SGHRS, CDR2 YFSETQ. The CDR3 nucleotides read TGCGCCAGCAGCTTGGAGGCAGCGGGGGACAATGAGCAGTTCTTC. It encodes CASSLEAAGDNEQFF.

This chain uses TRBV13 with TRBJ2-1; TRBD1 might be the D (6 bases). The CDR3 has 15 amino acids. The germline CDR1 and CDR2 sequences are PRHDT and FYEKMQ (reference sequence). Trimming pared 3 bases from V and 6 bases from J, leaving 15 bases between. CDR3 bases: TGTGCCAGCAGCTTGGGGGCCCAAGGGGCCAATGAGCAGTTCTTC. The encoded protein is CASSLGAQGANEQFF.

The CDR3 DNA reads TGTGCCAGCAGTGAAGGAGGAGATACGCAGTATTTT. This codes for CASSEGGDTQYF. J is TRBJ2-3 and V is TRBV6-1, with D unclear. From germline, CDR1 is MNHNS and CDR2 SASEGT. The CDR3 sequence is 12 residues long. V was clipped by 1 base and J by 5 bases, with 4 bases between them.

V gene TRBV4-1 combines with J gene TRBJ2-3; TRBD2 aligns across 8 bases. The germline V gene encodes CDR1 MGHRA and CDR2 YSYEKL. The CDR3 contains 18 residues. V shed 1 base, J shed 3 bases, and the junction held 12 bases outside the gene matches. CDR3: CASSQVVVSGSGTDTQYF. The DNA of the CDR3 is TGCGCCAGCAGCCAAGTGGTAGTAAGCGGGAGTGGGACAGATACGCAGTATTTT.

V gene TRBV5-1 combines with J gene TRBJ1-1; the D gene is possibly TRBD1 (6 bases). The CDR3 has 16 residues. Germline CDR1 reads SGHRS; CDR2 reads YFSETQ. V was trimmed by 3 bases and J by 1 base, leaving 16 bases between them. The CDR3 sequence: CASSSQGPTSNTEAFF. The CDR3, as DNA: TGCGCCAGCAGCTCCCAGGGGCCTACCTCGAACACTGAAGCTTTCTTT.

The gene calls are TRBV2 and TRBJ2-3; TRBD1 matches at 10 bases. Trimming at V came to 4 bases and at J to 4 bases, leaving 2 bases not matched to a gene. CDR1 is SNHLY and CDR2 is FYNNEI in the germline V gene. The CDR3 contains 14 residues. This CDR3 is CASSGQGASDTQYF. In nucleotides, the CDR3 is TGTGCCAGCAGTGGACAGGGGGCTTCAGATACGCAGTATTTT.

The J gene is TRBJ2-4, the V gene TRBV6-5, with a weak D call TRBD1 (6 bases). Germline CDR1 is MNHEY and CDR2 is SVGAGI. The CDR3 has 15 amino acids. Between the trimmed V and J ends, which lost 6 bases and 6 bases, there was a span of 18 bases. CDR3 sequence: CASSKETGYTNIQYF. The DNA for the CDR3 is TGTGCCAGCAGCAAGGAAACAGGGTATACAAACATTCAGTACTTC.

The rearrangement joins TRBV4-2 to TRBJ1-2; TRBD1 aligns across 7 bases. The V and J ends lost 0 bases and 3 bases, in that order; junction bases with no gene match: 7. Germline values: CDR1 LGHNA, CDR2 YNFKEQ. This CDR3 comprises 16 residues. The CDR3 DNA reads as TGTGCCAGCAGCCAAGATTTGACAGGGAGTTACTATGGCTACACCTTC. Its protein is CASSQDLTGSYYGYTF.

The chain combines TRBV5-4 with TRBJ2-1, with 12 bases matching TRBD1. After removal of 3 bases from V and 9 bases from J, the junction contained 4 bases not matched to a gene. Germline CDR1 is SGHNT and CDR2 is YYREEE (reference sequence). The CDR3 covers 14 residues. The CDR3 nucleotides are TGTGCCAGCAGCTCGGGACAGGGGGCGGGTGAGCAGTTCTTC. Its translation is CASSSGQGAGEQFF.

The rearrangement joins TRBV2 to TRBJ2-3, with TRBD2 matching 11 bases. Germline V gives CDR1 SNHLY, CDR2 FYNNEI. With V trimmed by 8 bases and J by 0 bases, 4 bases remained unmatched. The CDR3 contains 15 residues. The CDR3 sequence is CASVWTSGSTDTQYF. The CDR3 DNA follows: TGTGCCAGCGTCTGGACTAGCGGGAGCACAGATACGCAGTATTTT.

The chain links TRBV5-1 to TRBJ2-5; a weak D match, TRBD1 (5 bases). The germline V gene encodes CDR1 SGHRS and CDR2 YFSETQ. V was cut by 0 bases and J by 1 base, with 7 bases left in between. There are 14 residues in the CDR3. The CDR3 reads CASSLGQSQETQYF. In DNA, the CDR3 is TGCGCCAGCAGCTTGGGACAGAGCCAAGAGACCCAGTACTTC.

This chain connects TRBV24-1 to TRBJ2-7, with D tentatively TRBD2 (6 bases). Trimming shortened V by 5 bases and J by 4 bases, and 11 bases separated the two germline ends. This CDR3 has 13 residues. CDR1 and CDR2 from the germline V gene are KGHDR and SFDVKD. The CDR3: CATSVPGGYEQYF. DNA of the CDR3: TGTGCCACCAGTGTCCCTGGGGGGTACGAGCAGTACTTC.

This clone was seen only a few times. The CDR3 is CASSTGGGGSYEQYF. DNA of the CDR3: TGTGCCAGCAGTACAGGGGGGGGTGGCTCCTACGAGCAGTACTTC. This rearrangement joins TRBV28 to TRBJ2-7, with D perhaps matching TRBD1 (8 bases). V lost 5 bases and J lost 0, with 14 bases in between. The length of the CDR3 is 15 residues. Germline V gene lookup returns CDR1 MDHEN and CDR2 SYDVKM.

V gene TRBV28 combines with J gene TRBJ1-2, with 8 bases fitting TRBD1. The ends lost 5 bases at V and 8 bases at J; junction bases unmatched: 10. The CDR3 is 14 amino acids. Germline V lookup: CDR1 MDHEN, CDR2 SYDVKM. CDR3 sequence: CASSTTGTGGGYTF. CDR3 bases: TGTGCCAGCAGTACGACCGGGACAGGTGGCGGCTACACCTTC.

In DNA, the CDR3 is TGTGCCAGCAGTTACACCGGGACAGGGGCCTACGAGCAGTACTTC. Its translation is CASSYTGTGAYEQYF. This chain links TRBV6-5 with TRBJ2-7; 10 positions agree with TRBD1. Germline values: CDR1 MNHEY, CDR2 SVGAGI. This CDR3 region has 15 residues. V shed 2 bases, J shed 2 bases, and the junction held 3 bases outside the gene matches.

The DNA for the CDR3 is TGTGCCAGCAGCATCCTAGCGGGGGCTCTAGCCAAAAACATTCAGTACTTC. The encoded protein is CASSILAGALAKNIQYF. This chain uses TRBV2 with TRBJ2-4; 10 bases match TRBD2. J lost 0 bases, V lost 6 bases, and 8 bases had no gene match. From germline, CDR1 is SNHLY and CDR2 FYNNEI. The CDR3 totals 17 residues. Using reference TRBV2 and TRBJ2-4 for the parts outside the CDR3, the full variable domain is EPEVTQTPSHQVTQMGQEVILRCVPISNHLYFYWYRQILGQKVEFLVSFYNNEISEKSEIFDDQFSVERPDGSNFTLKIRSTKLEDSAMYFCASSILAGALAKNIQYFGAGTRLSVL.